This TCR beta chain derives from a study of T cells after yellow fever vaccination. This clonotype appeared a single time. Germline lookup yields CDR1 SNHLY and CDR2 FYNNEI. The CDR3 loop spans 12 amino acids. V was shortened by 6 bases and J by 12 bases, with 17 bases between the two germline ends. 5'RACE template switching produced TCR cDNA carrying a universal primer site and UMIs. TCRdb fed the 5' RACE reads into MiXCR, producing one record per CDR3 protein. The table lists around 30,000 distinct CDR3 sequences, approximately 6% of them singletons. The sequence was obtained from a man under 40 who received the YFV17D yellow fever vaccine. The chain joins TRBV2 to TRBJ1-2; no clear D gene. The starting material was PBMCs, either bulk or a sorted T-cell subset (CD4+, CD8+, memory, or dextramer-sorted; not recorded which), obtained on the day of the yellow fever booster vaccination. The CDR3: CASRDGIAGNTF. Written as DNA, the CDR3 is TGTGCCAGCAGGGACGGGATCGCAGGCAACACCTTC.